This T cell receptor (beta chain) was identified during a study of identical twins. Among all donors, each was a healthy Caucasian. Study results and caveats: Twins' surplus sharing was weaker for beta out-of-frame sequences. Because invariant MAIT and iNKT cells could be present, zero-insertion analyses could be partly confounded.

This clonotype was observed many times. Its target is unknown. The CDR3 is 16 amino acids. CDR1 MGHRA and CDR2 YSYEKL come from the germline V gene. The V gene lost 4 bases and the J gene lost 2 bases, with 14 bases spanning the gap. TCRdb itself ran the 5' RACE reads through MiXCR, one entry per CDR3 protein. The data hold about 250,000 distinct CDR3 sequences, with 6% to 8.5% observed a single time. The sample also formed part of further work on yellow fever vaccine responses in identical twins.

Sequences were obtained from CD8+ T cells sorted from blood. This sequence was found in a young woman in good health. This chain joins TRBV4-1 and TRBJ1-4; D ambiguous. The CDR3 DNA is TGCGCCAGCAGCCTCCGGGCCCTGGGGACTAATGAAAAACTGTTTTTT. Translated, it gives CASSLRALGTNEKLFF.